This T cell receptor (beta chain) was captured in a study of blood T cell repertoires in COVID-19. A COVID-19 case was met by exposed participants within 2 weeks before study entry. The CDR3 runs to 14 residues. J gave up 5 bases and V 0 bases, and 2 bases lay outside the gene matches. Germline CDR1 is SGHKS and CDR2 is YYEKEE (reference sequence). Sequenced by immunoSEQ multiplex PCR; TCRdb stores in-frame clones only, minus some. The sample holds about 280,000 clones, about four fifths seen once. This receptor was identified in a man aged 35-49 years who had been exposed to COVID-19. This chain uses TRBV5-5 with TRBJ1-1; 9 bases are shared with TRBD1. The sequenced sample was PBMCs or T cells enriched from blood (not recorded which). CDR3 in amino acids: CASSLADRGTEAFF. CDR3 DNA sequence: TGTGCCAGCAGCTTGGCCGACAGGGGGACTGAAGCTTTCTTT.